A single sample is the source of the 20 T cell receptor beta chains below, sequenced in a study of vaccination and CD4 T cells after COVID-19. Their specific antigens are unknown. Sequencing of the DNA from cultured CD4+ T cells was carried out with the Oncomine TCR Beta short-read assay. TCRdb independently ran MiXCR on the PCR reads; one entry per CDR3 protein. The table includes approximately 8,100 distinct CDR3 sequences, about 51% detected once. Indicated treatment: roughly ten-day PBMC culture with coronavirus spike peptide pools or control peptides (ViraFEST assay). Source material: CD4+ T cells from blood, cultured in vitro. These receptor sequences come from a human donor who had recovered from COVID-19.

The CDR3: CASSSTGTVSSYEQYF. CDR3 in DNA: TGTGCCAGCAGCTCCACGGGAACGGTGAGCTCCTACGAGCAGTACTTC. The chain is built from TRBV7-2 and TRBJ2-7; the D gene is possibly TRBD2 (5 bases). CDR3 size: 16 residues. Germline V gene data show CDR1 as SGHTA and CDR2 as FQGNSA. Trimming shortened V by 4 bases and J by 0 bases, and 16 bases separated the two germline ends.

The V call is TRBV7-8, the J call TRBJ2-2; 10 bases agree with TRBD2. Germline assignment: CDR1 SGHVS and CDR2 FQNEAQ. Trimming cost V 4 bases and J 3 bases; bases outside gene matches: 11. The CDR3 has 18 amino acids. Here the CDR3 reads CASSSRLAGDADTGELFF. For the CDR3, the DNA is TGTGCCAGCAGCTCACGGCTAGCGGGGGACGCTGACACCGGGGAGCTGTTTTTT.

This clonotype has just one count. The V and J genes are TRBV28 and TRBJ1-5; D call uncertain. The ends were cut back, 1 base at V and 1 base at J, with 17 bases in the middle. The CDR3 length is 18 residues. Germline CDR1 is MDHEN and CDR2 is SYDVKM. CDR3 in DNA: TGTGCCAGCAGTTTATATCGGGCATCCTTGGGGAGCAATCAGCCCCAGCATTTT. Protein sequence: CASSLYRASLGSNQPQHF. Complete variable domain (other parts from reference TRBV28 and TRBJ1-5): DVKVTQSSRYLVKRTGEKVFLECVQDMDHENMFWYRQDPGLGLRLIYFSYDVKMKEKGDIPEGYSVSREKKERFSLILESASTNQTSMYLCASSLYRASLGSNQPQHFGDGTRLSIL.

The V gene is TRBV5-1, the J gene TRBJ2-5, with D uncertain. The CDR3 runs to 11 residues. V was shortened by 4 bases and J by 1 base, with 2 bases between the two germline ends. CDR1 is SGHRS and CDR2 is YFSETQ in the germline V gene. The CDR3 loop reads CASSIQETQYF. CDR3 bases: TGCGCCAGCAGCATCCAAGAGACCCAGTACTTC.

This clonotype was observed a handful of times. This chain joins TRBV20-1 and TRBJ1-5; D perhaps matches TRBD1 (5 bases). CDR1 is DFQATT, CDR2 SNEGSKA, per germline (reference sequence). The CDR3 is 16 residues long. Trimming left V 0 bases short and J 1 base short, with 13 bases between. This CDR3 reads CSARDLYRGSNQPQHF. The DNA of the CDR3 is TGCAGTGCTAGAGATCTCTACCGGGGCAGCAATCAGCCCCAGCATTTT.

The chain has TRBV6-5 and TRBJ2-3, with 7 bases lining up with TRBD1. CDR1 MNHEY and CDR2 SVGAGI come from the germline V gene. The CDR3 is 13 residues long. J gave up 5 bases and V 2 bases, and 1 base lay outside the gene matches. The CDR3 DNA follows: TGTGCCAGCAGTTACAGGGGGCTAGATACGCAGTATTTT. Encoded protein: CASSYRGLDTQYF.

The rearrangement joins TRBV6-2 or TRBV6-3 to TRBJ1-1; D unclear. This CDR3 spans 12 amino acids. Germline V gives CDR1 MNHEY, CDR2 SVGEGT. V lost 8 bases, J lost 5 bases, and 12 bases lay in between. CDR3 residues: CASSRARTEAFF. Here the CDR3 DNA reads TGTGCCAGCTCGCGGGCAAGGACTGAAGCTTTCTTT.

This clonotype has more than one count but fewer than ten. The V and J genes are TRBV4-2 and TRBJ1-5; no definite D call. The germline V and J ends were trimmed by 0 bases and 3 bases, with 9 bases remaining between them. CDR3 length: 15 residues. CDR1 and CDR2 (germline): LGHNA, YNFKEQ. As DNA, the CDR3 is TGTGCCAGCAGCCAAGATCACGAGATCAATCAGCCCCAGCATTTT. Translating it yields CASSQDHEINQPQHF.

The chain combines TRBV6-5 with TRBJ2-5; D unresolved. CDR3 length: 13 amino acids. Germline V gene sequence: CDR1 MNHEY, CDR2 SVGAGI. V lost 2 bases to trimming and J lost 5 bases, with 9 bases between them. CDR3 sequence: CASSYGQAETQYF. CDR3 DNA sequence: TGTGCCAGCAGTTACGGTCAGGCGGAGACCCAGTACTTC.

This chain connects TRBV7-9 to TRBJ2-7; unclear D gene. CDR1 SEHNR and CDR2 FQNEAQ come from the germline V gene (reference sequence). This CDR3 spans 13 amino acids. The V end lost 1 base, the J end lost 2 bases, and 6 bases lay between the germline ends. CDR3 amino acids: CASSLGNAYEQYF. The CDR3 DNA follows: TGTGCCAGCAGCTTAGGGAACGCCTACGAGCAGTACTTC.

The rearrangement joins TRBV6-1 to TRBJ2-7; perhaps TRBD1 as D (5 bases). Trimming pared 5 bases from V and 3 bases from J, leaving 14 bases between. This CDR3 is built from 14 residues. Germline CDR1 MNHNS, CDR2 SASEGT. The CDR3 spells CASSRAQALYEQYF. The CDR3 coding sequence is TGTGCCAGCAGTCGCGCACAGGCCCTCTACGAGCAGTACTTC.

The chain combines TRBV21-1 with TRBJ2-5; TRBD1, the D gene given by the table, was not confirmed from the DNA. TRBV21-1 is a recognized pseudogene. This CDR3 has 14 residues. The CDR3 sequence is CASTLGHPQETQYF. DNA for the CDR3: TGTGCCAGCACCCTTGGACACCCCCAAGAGACCCAGTACTTC.

This chain links TRBV6-1 with TRBJ1-5; D is possibly TRBD1 (5 bases). CDR3 size: 13 residues. Deletions cut 8 bases from V and 4 bases from J, with 12 bases between. Germline CDR1 is MNHNS and CDR2 is SASEGT. Written as DNA, the CDR3 is TGTGCCAGCTACTGGGGCGGAAATCAGCCCCAGCATTTT. This translates into CASYWGGNQPQHF.

This clonotype was counted only a few times. The CDR3: CASSLVKGPAAGETQYF. CDR3 sequence (DNA): TGCGCCAGCAGCTTGGTTAAGGGACCCGCCGCCGGAGAGACCCAGTACTTC. The rearrangement joins TRBV5-1 to TRBJ2-5; either TRBD1 or TRBD2 may fit D (5 bases each). The V gene lost 0 bases and the J gene lost 4 bases, with 19 bases spanning the gap. Germline CDR1 SGHRS, CDR2 YFSETQ. This CDR3 has 17 amino acids.

This clonotype was counted once. The chain uses TRBV24-1 and TRBJ2-5; D ambiguous. The CDR3 loop spans 15 amino acids. Germline V gene sequence: CDR1 KGHDR, CDR2 SFDVKD. V was pared by 0 bases and J by 1 base, with 8 bases between. The chain's CDR3 is CATSDLEQIQETQYF. The CDR3 DNA is TGTGCCACCAGTGATTTGGAACAGATCCAAGAGACCCAGTACTTC.

V and J are TRBV20-1 and TRBJ2-2; 7 bases are a match to TRBD1. The J call may be wrong; the DNA end is better matched by TRBJ1-1. Germline V gene lookup returns CDR1 DFQATT and CDR2 SNEGSKA (reference sequence). This CDR3 spans 12 amino acids. The CDR3, as DNA: TGCAGTGCTAGACAATCAGGGGGGGGAGCTTTCTTT. Translated: CSARQSGGGAFF.

The chain carries TRBV7-3 and TRBJ2-3; D is uncertain. V was shortened by 0 bases and J by 2 bases, with 9 bases between the two germline ends. Germline values: CDR1 SGHTA, CDR2 FQGTGA. The CDR3 runs to 15 residues. DNA of the CDR3: TGTGCCAGCAGCTTAACGGCTAGGGACACAGATACGCAGTATTTT. This translates into CASSLTARDTDTQYF.

J is TRBJ2-5 and V is TRBV9, with TRBD1 as a possible D gene (6 bases). V was trimmed by 0 bases and J by 1 base, leaving 10 bases between them. Germline loops: CDR1 SGDLS, CDR2 YYNGEE. CDR3 length: 15 amino acids. The CDR3 region is CASSVGGTSQETQYF. The CDR3 DNA follows: TGTGCCAGCAGCGTAGGGGGGACATCCCAAGAGACCCAGTACTTC.

In its sample, this clonotype was seen a few times. The rearrangement joins TRBV20-1 to TRBJ1-5; 8 bases agree with TRBD1. The CDR3 runs to 14 residues. Trimming at V came to 3 bases and at J to 4 bases, leaving 5 bases not matched to a gene. Germline V CDR1 and CDR2: DFQATT, SNEGSKA (reference sequence). The CDR3 here is CSASSQGANQPQHF. DNA of the CDR3: TGCAGTGCTAGTAGCCAGGGGGCGAATCAGCCCCAGCATTTT.

CDR3 amino acids: CASSRLAGGSDTQYF. In DNA, the CDR3 is TGTGCCAGCAGCCGACTAGCGGGGGGCTCAGATACGCAGTATTTT. The V gene is TRBV7-3, the J gene TRBJ2-3, with 13 bases aligning to TRBD2. The CDR3 is 15 amino acids. CDR1 and CDR2 from the germline V gene are SGHTA and FQGTGA. The V and J ends lost 5 bases and 4 bases, in that order; junction bases with no gene match: 3. Looking up the rest from reference TRBV7-3 and TRBJ2-3 gives the full variable domain: GAGVSQTPSNKVTEKGKYVELRCDPISGHTALYWYRQSLGQGPEFLIYFQGTGAADDSGLPNDRFFAVRPEGSVSTLKIQRTERGDSAVYLCASSRLAGGSDTQYFGPGTRLTVL.